The 3 T cell receptor beta chains below all came from one sample that was sequenced in a study of T-cell reconstitution after alpha-beta-depleted transplantation in children. Unique molecular identifiers were used in preparing the TCRbeta library. TCRdb independently ran MiXCR on the PCR reads; one entry per CDR3 protein. This table holds 90,000 to 120,000 distinct CDR3 sequences, about 6% found once. The specimen was PBMCs, mostly from graft donor cells, collected 360 days after TCRalphabeta/CD19-depleted stem cell transplant. These receptor sequences come from a male patient aged 2 to 10 who had a stem cell transplant for acute lymphoblastic leukemia, so the T cells may come from the graft donor.

This clonotype showed up many times. This chain links TRBV6-2 or TRBV6-3 with TRBJ2-1; 7 bases match TRBD2. V lost 11 bases, J lost 5 bases, and 6 bases stayed unmatched. This CDR3 is built from 12 residues. Germline CDR1 reads MNHEY; CDR2 reads SVGEGT. CDR3 DNA sequence: TGTGCCGCGACTAGCATAAACAATGAGCAGTTCTTC. Its protein is CAATSINNEQFF.

This clonotype was observed a handful of times. The CDR3 DNA reads as TGTGCCACCAGCCAGGGACTAGCCTCCTACGAGCAGTACTTC. Amino acid sequence: CATSQGLASYEQYF. The chain has TRBV15 and TRBJ2-7; TRBD2 matches at 9 bases. Trimming removed 5 bases from V and 0 bases from J; junction bases left unmatched: 2. This CDR3 contains 14 residues. The germline gives CDR1 LNHNV, CDR2 YYDKDF (reference sequence).

This clonotype was detected many times. This chain connects TRBV29-1 to TRBJ1-2; 8 nucleotides match TRBD1. CDR1 is SQVTM and CDR2 is ANQGSEA in the germline V gene. V was pared by 6 bases and J by 6 bases, with 6 bases of the junction left unmatched. The CDR3 has 12 amino acids. CDR3 sequence reads: CSVRTGFDGYTF. In nucleotides, the CDR3 is TGCAGCGTGAGGACAGGGTTTGATGGCTACACCTTC.